What follows are 2 T cell receptor beta chains derived from one specimen sequenced in a study of T cell responses to AZD1222 COVID-19 vaccine. Method: immunoSEQ multiplex PCR; TCRdb's copy keeps in-frame clones and lacks some. In the table there are fewer than 120,000 clones, around 90% of which are singletons. The input for sequencing was peripheral blood, taken on day 0 of AZD1222 vaccination. Every receptor here comes from an adult in good health.

V and J are TRBV2 and TRBJ2-1; perhaps TRBD1 as D (5 bases). CDR1 and CDR2 from the germline V gene are SNHLY and FYNNEI. CDR3 size: 16 residues. Between the trimmed V and J ends, which lost 1 base and 5 bases, there was a span of 15 bases. The CDR3: CASSEGSWTNNNEQFF. CDR3 coding DNA: TGTGCCAGCAGTGAAGGAAGCTGGACAAATAACAATGAGCAGTTCTTC.

The chain recombines TRBV27 with TRBJ1-2; D may be TRBD1 (5 bases). Trimming shortened V by 3 bases and J by 5 bases, and 10 bases separated the two germline ends. In germline, CDR1 is MNHEY, CDR2 SMNVEV (reference sequence). CDR3 length: 13 amino acids. In DNA, the CDR3 is TGTGCCAGCAGTTTGGTAGGGGATTATGGCTACACCTTC. Protein product: CASSLVGDYGYTF.